This entry lists 31 T cell receptor beta chains sequenced from one sample in a study of Graves' ophthalmopathy and Graves' hyperthyroidism listed by TCRdb under 2018. The instrument was an Illumina HiSeq 2000. TCR beta CDR3 regions were amplified from RNA transcripts for repertoire sequencing. The first round was an RT-PCR using HTBI primers with the Qiagen OneStep RT-PCR kit, and this first round was followed by a second-round multiplex PCR, then size selection and purification. TCRdb's own reprocessing of the public reads used fastp at Q25 and MiXCR and kept productive beta chains. Merged by CDR3 protein, the rows form single entries marked with the most common genes and DNA. The sample data list hundreds of thousands of distinct CDR3 sequences, and approximately 21% of these were observed just once. Of the sample, roughly 3.2% falls within the top ten clones. The sample taken for sequencing was peripheral blood. Receptors were obtained from a woman younger than 35 with stable Graves' hyperthyroidism. Donor details come from another sample of the same person, matched by shared clones.

The table lists this clonotype with many counts. The chain couples TRBV11-2 to TRBJ2-2; 8 bases map to TRBD2. This CDR3 has 16 residues. Germline CDR1 is SGHAT and CDR2 is FQNNGV. J was trimmed by 2 bases and V by 4 bases; bases with no gene match: 6. The CDR3 sequence is CASSSWTSPNTGELFF. The CDR3, as DNA: TGTGCCAGCAGCTCCTGGACTAGCCCAAACACCGGGGAGCTGTTTTTT.

The V and J genes are TRBV14 and TRBJ2-7; D is unclear. The CDR3 has 11 amino acids. The germline CDR1 and CDR2 sequences are SGHDN and FVKESK. With 1 base removed from V and 6 bases from J, the gap between germline ends came to 4 bases. The CDR3 bases are TGTGCCAGCAGCCAAGGTCTCGAGCAGTACTTC. It yields the protein CASSQGLEQYF.

Ten or more counts support this clonotype. The chain uses TRBV12-3 or TRBV12-4 and TRBJ2-2, with 8 bases fitting TRBD2. The length of the CDR3 is 15 residues. V trimming: 10 bases; J trimming: 2 bases; junction bases outside the gene matches: 9. This CDR3 reads CAIKGGLVNTGELFF. CDR3 DNA: TGTGCCATCAAAGGGGGACTAGTCAACACCGGGGAGCTGTTTTTT.

The V and J genes are TRBV6-1 and TRBJ2-7; the D gene is possibly TRBD2 (6 bases). The germline CDR1 and CDR2 sequences are MNHNS and SASEGT. The CDR3 loop spans 14 amino acids. The ends were cut back, 6 bases at V and 2 bases at J, with 14 bases in the middle. In nucleotides, the CDR3 is TGTGCCAGCAGGCGGGACCCTATAACCTACGAGCAGTACTTC. Amino acid sequence: CASRRDPITYEQYF.

This clonotype was picked up many times. V is TRBV20-1 and J is TRBJ1-6; D gene uncertain. The CDR3 is made up of 11 amino acids. From germline, CDR1 is DFQATT and CDR2 SNEGSKA (reference sequence). In DNA, the CDR3 is TGCAGCGCGGACCCCAATTCACCCCTCCACTTT. Protein product: CSADPNSPLHF.

V is TRBV12-3 or TRBV12-4 and J is TRBJ2-7; a weak D match, TRBD2 (6 bases). Between the trimmed V and J ends, which lost 3 bases and 3 bases, there was a span of 12 bases. This CDR3 is 14 amino acids long. The CDR3 DNA sequence: TGTGCCAGCAGTTTGGCGGGACCTTACTACGAGCAGTACTTC. Protein sequence: CASSLAGPYYEQYF.

This clonotype is a singleton in its sample. No DNA is shown, since the ends of the CDR3 on it are uncertain; the CDR3 is the one TCRdb lists. The chain combines TRBV12-3 or TRBV12-4 with TRBJ2-7; TRBD1 is the table's D call and was not checked against the DNA. The CDR3 adds up to 18 amino acids, both ends counted. The CDR3 here is CASSSSGQEPWGYYEQYF.

In this sample, this clonotype turned up many times. This chain connects TRBV10-3 to TRBJ1-6, with D perhaps TRBD1 (5 bases). Trimming removed 7 bases from V and 6 bases from J, with 10 bases in between. Germline V gene sequence: CDR1 ENHRY, CDR2 SYGVKD. The CDR3 length is 13 residues. The CDR3 DNA is TGTGCCATCAAGGGGTTGAGTAATTCACCCCTCCACTTT. Translating gives CAIKGLSNSPLHF.

This clonotype has ten or more counts. The chain recombines TRBV10-3 with TRBJ1-1; no firm D call. CDR1 and CDR2 from the germline V gene are ENHRY and SYGVKD. Trimming shortened V by 7 bases and J by 1 base, and 10 bases separated the two germline ends. The CDR3 is made up of 13 amino acids. The CDR3 here is CAINPTANTEAFF. The CDR3, as DNA: TGTGCCATCAATCCGACGGCGAACACTGAAGCTTTCTTT.

The chain has TRBV15 and TRBJ1-5; TRBD1 matches 8 bases. The CDR3 runs to 17 residues. Germline V gives CDR1 LNHNV, CDR2 YYDKDF (reference sequence). V dropped 8 bases and J dropped 4; count of bases not matched to a gene: 16. The CDR3: CATRSLGQGFRNQPQHF. Here the CDR3 DNA reads TGTGCCACCCGCTCCCTTGGACAGGGTTTTAGGAATCAGCCCCAGCATTTT.

This clonotype was seen a few times. One junction end does not reproduce the germline sequence, and a read error may be involved. The rearrangement links TRBV27 to TRBJ2-4; a weak D match, TRBD1 (6 bases). Germline V gives CDR1 MNHEY, CDR2 SMNVEV (reference sequence). The CDR3 is 13 residues long. Here the CDR3 reads CASRDAVGDIKYF. The CDR3 region has the DNA TGTGCCAGCAGGGATGCGGTAGGGGACATTAAGTACTTC.

This clonotype was picked up many times. This chain links TRBV11-2 with TRBJ2-2, with 7 bases matching TRBD2. CDR3 length equals 16 residues. Germline V lookup: CDR1 SGHAT, CDR2 FQNNGV. Trimming took 1 base from V and 7 from J; bases not matched to a gene: 9. Here the CDR3 DNA reads TGTGCCAGCAGCTTAGGCGGGAGTCCCATTGGCGGGGAGCTGTTTTTT. This codes for CASSLGGSPIGGELFF.

The sample holds many counts of this clonotype. J is TRBJ2-7 and V is TRBV28, with D possibly being TRBD2 (5 bases). Germline V CDR1 and CDR2: MDHEN, SYDVKM. This CDR3 region has 14 residues. Trimming shortened V by 6 bases and J by 4 bases, and 16 bases separated the two germline ends. The CDR3 here is CASRSGGPMYEQYF. For the CDR3, the DNA is TGTGCCAGCAGATCGGGCGGGCCTATGTACGAGCAGTACTTC.

This clonotype appeared many times. CDR3 DNA: TGTGCCAGCAGTCGTCACAGTATTCTCGCCAAAAACATTCAGTACTTC. It encodes CASSRHSILAKNIQYF. The chain is built from TRBV6-5 and TRBJ2-4; D is unresolved. V was clipped by 5 bases and J by 1 base, with 15 bases between them. The CDR3 runs to 16 residues. Germline CDR1 MNHEY, CDR2 SVGAGI.

This clonotype was seen a handful of times. The chain couples TRBV6-2 or TRBV6-3 to TRBJ2-5; 9 bases agree with TRBD1. J lost 4 bases, V lost 4 bases, and 10 bases had no gene match. The CDR3 covers 16 residues. Germline V gives CDR1 MNHEY, CDR2 SVGEGT. CDR3 residues: CASSLRTGVTGETQYF. DNA for the CDR3: TGTGCCAGCAGTTTGCGGACAGGGGTTACAGGAGAGACCCAGTACTTC.

This clonotype was counted many times. The chain couples TRBV6-2 or TRBV6-3 to TRBJ1-2; D call uncertain. With 2 bases removed from V and 3 bases from J, the gap between germline ends came to 13 bases. From germline, CDR1 is MNHEY and CDR2 SVGEGT. The CDR3 totals 15 residues. CDR3 residues: CASSYNPDRDYGYTF. The CDR3 bases are TGTGCCAGCAGTTACAACCCAGATCGGGACTATGGCTACACCTTC.

This clonotype appeared many times. This chain joins TRBV28 and TRBJ1-5; 7 positions agree with TRBD1. The length of the CDR3 is 16 residues. V was pared by 2 bases and J by 10 bases, with 14 bases of the junction left unmatched. Looked up from germline, CDR1 is MDHEN and CDR2 is SYDVKM. Written as DNA, the CDR3 is TGTGCCAGCAGTTTAATCCGAAACAGGGGAGGCGCACCCCAGCATTTT. Its protein is CASSLIRNRGGAPQHF. Full variable domain (outside the CDR3, taken from reference TRBV28 and TRBJ1-5): DVKVTQSSRYLVKRTGEKVFLECVQDMDHENMFWYRQDPGLGLRLIYFSYDVKMKEKGDIPEGYSVSREKKERFSLILESASTNQTSMYLCASSLIRNRGGAPQHFGDGTRLSIL.

The sample holds a few counts of this clonotype. V usage is TRBV18 and J usage is TRBJ2-5, with D uncertain. Trimming shortened V by 6 bases and J by 5 bases, and 13 bases separated the two germline ends. CDR1 is KGHSH, CDR2 LQKENI, per germline. The CDR3 runs to 13 residues. The CDR3 protein is CASSGLRRETQYF. CDR3 nucleotide sequence: TGTGCCAGCTCGGGCCTCAGGCGGGAGACCCAGTACTTC.

This clonotype was observed at least ten times. This chain joins TRBV12-3 or TRBV12-4 and TRBJ2-7; 9 bases fit TRBD1. Trimming cost V 5 bases and J 0 bases; bases outside gene matches: 8. The CDR3 loop spans 16 amino acids. The CDR3 spells CASSPPPGQGSYEQYF. The DNA for the CDR3 is TGTGCCAGCAGTCCTCCCCCGGGACAGGGCTCCTACGAGCAGTACTTC.

The chain couples TRBV6-4 to TRBJ2-5; D gene unclear. Between the trimmed V and J ends, which lost 5 bases and 2 bases, there was a span of 12 bases. The length of the CDR3 is 14 residues. From germline, CDR1 is MRHNA and CDR2 SNTAGT. CDR3 protein: CASSRATSQETQYF. In DNA, the CDR3 is TGTGCCAGCAGTCGGGCCACCTCACAAGAGACCCAGTACTTC.

This clonotype has a count of ten or more. The chain carries TRBV6-1 and TRBJ2-7, with D maybe TRBD2 (6 bases). CDR1 and CDR2 (germline): MNHNS, SASEGT. V was shortened by 4 bases and J by 2 bases, with 12 bases between the two germline ends. The CDR3 has 14 residues. The CDR3 protein is CASSAPGGTYEQYF. CDR3 sequence (DNA): TGTGCCAGCAGTGCACCTGGCGGGACCTACGAGCAGTACTTC.

This clonotype was observed many times. This rearrangement joins TRBV20-1 to TRBJ2-7; D is uncertain. Per germline, CDR1 DFQATT and CDR2 SNEGSKA (reference sequence). V gave up 0 bases and J gave up 9 bases, with 15 bases separating them. The CDR3 length is 13 residues. CDR3 DNA: TGCAGTGCTAGAGACGAAGCAGGATTCGGGCAGTACTTC. It yields the protein CSARDEAGFGQYF.

The chain combines TRBV3-1 with TRBJ2-5; D is undetermined. Germline CDR1 LGHDT, CDR2 YNNKEL (reference sequence). Trimming stripped 4 bases from V and 4 bases from J, with 10 bases between. CDR3 length: 13 amino acids. The CDR3 region has the DNA TGTGCCAGCAGCCCCCGGGTCACAGAGACCCAGTACTTC. Protein product: CASSPRVTETQYF.

This clonotype was counted ten times or more. The CDR3 loop is CASRGTVEAFF. The DNA for the CDR3 is TGTGCCAGCAGAGGGACGGTAGAAGCTTTCTTT. The chain is built from TRBV2 and TRBJ1-1; the D gene is possibly TRBD1 (5 bases). V dropped 6 bases and J dropped 8 bases, with 10 bases sitting between them. The CDR3 is 11 residues long. Germline V lookup: CDR1 SNHLY, CDR2 FYNNEI. The full variable domain, its missing parts supplied by reference TRBV2 and TRBJ1-1, is EPEVTQTPSHQVTQMGQEVILRCVPISNHLYFYWYRQILGQKVEFLVSFYNNEISEKSEIFDDQFSVERPDGSNFTLKIRSTKLEDSAMYFCASRGTVEAFFGQGTRLTVV.

This clonotype was seen repeatedly, ten times or more. The rearrangement links TRBV15 to TRBJ2-5, with 9 bases identical to TRBD2. J was trimmed by 4 bases and V by 0 bases; bases with no gene match: 3. This CDR3 spans 15 amino acids. The germline V gene has CDR1 LNHNV and CDR2 YYDKDF (reference sequence). This chain's CDR3 is CATSRDPAGGETQYF. In DNA, the CDR3 is TGTGCCACCAGCAGAGATCCAGCGGGAGGAGAGACCCAGTACTTC.

This clonotype was seen repeatedly, ten times or more. This chain connects TRBV2 to TRBJ1-3; TRBD1 matches 7 bases. The CDR3 totals 16 residues. Germline assignment: CDR1 SNHLY and CDR2 FYNNEI. With 3 bases clipped from V and 0 bases from J, the junction kept 5 bases outside the gene matches. The CDR3 loop is CASSDLGQISGNTIYF. The DNA of the CDR3 is TGTGCCAGCAGTGACCTGGGACAGATCTCTGGAAACACCATATATTTT.

The sample holds many counts of this clonotype. J is TRBJ1-3 and V is TRBV19; D unresolved. The CDR3 has 13 amino acids. Trimming pared 6 bases from V and 1 base from J, leaving 7 bases between. The germline CDR1 and CDR2 sequences are LNHDA and SQIVND (reference sequence). The CDR3 nucleotides read TGTGCCAGTAGGTCGGTATCTGGAAACACCATATATTTT. Translation gives CASRSVSGNTIYF.

This clonotype was detected ten times or more. A much larger clone differs by one base, so this may be a read error. V usage is TRBV7-8 and J usage is TRBJ2-5, with D perhaps TRBD2 (5 bases). Germline V gives CDR1 SGHVS, CDR2 FQNEAQ. V was cut by 2 bases and J by 9 bases, with 16 bases left in between. CDR3 size: 14 residues. CDR3 DNA sequence: TGTGCCAGCAGCTTATCGGCTAGCCCCGAGGCCCAGTACTTC. Residues: CASSLSASPEAQYF.

There are many counts of this clonotype. The J gene is TRBJ2-2, the V gene TRBV12-3 or TRBV12-4; D call uncertain. The CDR3 loop spans 14 amino acids. Trimming took off 2 bases at V and 3 bases at J, with 7 bases between the two ends. DNA for the CDR3: TGTGCCAGCAGTTTAAACGGTGACACCGGGGAGCTGTTTTTT. This gives the protein CASSLNGDTGELFF.

The V gene is TRBV27, the J gene TRBJ1-6, with D possibly TRBD1 on 5 matching bases. This CDR3 contains 14 residues. V lost 1 base and J 5 bases, leaving 6 bases between the germline ends. CDR1 is MNHEY and CDR2 is SMNVEV in the germline V gene (reference sequence). The CDR3, as DNA: TGTGCCAGCAGTTTATTAGGGGATAATTCACCCCTCCACTTT. It encodes CASSLLGDNSPLHF.

In this sample, this clonotype turned up many times. The rearrangement joins TRBV5-6 to TRBJ1-1; possible D gene TRBD1, 6 bases. Germline lookup yields CDR1 SGHDT and CDR2 YYEEEE. The CDR3 loop spans 14 amino acids. Trimming removed 0 bases from V and 3 bases from J, with 9 bases in between. Written as DNA, the CDR3 is TGTGCCAGCAGCTTGGACAGGGCTTACACTGAAGCTTTCTTT. Translating it yields CASSLDRAYTEAFF.